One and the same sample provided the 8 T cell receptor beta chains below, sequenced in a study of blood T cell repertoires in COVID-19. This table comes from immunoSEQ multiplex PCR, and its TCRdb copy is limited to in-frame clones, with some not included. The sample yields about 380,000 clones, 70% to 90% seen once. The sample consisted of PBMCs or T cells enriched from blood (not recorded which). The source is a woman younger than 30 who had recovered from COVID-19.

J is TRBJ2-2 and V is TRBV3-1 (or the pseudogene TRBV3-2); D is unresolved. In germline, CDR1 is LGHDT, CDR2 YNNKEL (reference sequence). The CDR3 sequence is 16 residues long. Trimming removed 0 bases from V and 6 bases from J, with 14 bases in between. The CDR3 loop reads CASSQERIAIAGELFF. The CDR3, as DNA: TGTGCCAGCAGCCAAGAAAGGATAGCAATTGCCGGGGAGCTGTTTTTT.

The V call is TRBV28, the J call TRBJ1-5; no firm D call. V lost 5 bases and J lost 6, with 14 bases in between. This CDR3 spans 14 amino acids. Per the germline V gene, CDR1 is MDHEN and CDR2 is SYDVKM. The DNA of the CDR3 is TGTGCCAGCAGTCCGCCCCCCCACGGTCAGCCCCAGCATTTT. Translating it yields CASSPPPHGQPQHF.

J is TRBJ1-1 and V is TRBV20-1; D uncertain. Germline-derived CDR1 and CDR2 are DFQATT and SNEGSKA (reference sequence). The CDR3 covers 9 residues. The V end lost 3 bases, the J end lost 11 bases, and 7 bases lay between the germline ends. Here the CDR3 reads CSASSVAFF. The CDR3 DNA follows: TGCAGTGCTAGCAGCGTGGCTTTCTTT.

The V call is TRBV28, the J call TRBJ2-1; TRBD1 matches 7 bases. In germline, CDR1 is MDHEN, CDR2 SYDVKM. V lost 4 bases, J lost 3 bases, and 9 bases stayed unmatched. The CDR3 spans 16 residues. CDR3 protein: CASSSQGVAHYNEQFF. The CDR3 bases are TGTGCCAGCAGTTCGCAGGGGGTGGCCCACTACAATGAGCAGTTCTTC. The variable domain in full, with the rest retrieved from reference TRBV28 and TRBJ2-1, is DVKVTQSSRYLVKRTGEKVFLECVQDMDHENMFWYRQDPGLGLRLIYFSYDVKMKEKGDIPEGYSVSREKKERFSLILESASTNQTSMYLCASSSQGVAHYNEQFFGPGTRLTVL.

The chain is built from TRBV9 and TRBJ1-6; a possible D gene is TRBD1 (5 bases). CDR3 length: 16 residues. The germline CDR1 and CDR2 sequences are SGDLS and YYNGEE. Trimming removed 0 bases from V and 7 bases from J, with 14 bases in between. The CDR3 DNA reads TGTGCCAGCAGCGTAGTGGGGGGACGGGGCAATTCACCCCTCCACTTT. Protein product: CASSVVGGRGNSPLHF.

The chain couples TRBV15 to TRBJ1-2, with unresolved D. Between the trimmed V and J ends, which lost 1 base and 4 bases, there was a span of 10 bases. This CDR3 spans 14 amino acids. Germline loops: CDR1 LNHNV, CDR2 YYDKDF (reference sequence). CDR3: CATSRGAPAYGYTF. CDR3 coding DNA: TGTGCCACCAGCAGAGGGGCCCCAGCCTATGGCTACACCTTC.

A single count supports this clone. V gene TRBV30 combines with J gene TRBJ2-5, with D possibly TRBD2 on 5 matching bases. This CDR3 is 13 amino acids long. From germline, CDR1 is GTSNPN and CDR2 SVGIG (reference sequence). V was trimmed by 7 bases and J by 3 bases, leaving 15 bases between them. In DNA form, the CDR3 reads TGTGCCTTGTCGGGGATTCCCAAAGAGACCCAGTACTTC. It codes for CALSGIPKETQYF.

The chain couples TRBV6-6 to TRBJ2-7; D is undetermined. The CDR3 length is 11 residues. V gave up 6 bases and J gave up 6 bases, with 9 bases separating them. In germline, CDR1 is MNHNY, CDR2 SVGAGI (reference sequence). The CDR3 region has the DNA TGTGCCAGCAGCCTTAGCAGCGAGCAGTACTTC. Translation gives CASSLSSEQYF.